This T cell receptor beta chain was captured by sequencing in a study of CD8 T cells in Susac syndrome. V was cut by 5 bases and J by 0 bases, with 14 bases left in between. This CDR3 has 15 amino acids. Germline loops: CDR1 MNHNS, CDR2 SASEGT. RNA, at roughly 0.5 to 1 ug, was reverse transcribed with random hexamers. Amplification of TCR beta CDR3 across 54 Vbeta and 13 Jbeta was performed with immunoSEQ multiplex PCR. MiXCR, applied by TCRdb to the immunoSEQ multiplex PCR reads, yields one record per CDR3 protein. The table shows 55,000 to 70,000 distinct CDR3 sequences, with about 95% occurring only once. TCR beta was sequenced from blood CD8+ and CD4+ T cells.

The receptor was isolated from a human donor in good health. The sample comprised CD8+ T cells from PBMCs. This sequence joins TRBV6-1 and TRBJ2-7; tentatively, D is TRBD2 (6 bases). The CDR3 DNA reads TGTGCCAGCAGTCCCGGGGCGGGGCGCTCCTACGAGCAGTACGTC. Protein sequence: CASSPGAGRSYEQYV.